These 3 T cell receptor beta chains share one sample of origin, sequenced in a study of shared T cell receptors in the human thymus. The data were produced by immunoSEQ multiplex PCR, yet TCRdb's version contains in-frame clones alone and is incomplete. The profile shows around 68,000 clones, 90% to 95% of them singletons. Sequenced material: thymocytes. The receptor set was obtained from a human donor.

The CDR3 DNA is TGCGCCAGCAGCTTGGGCCCCGAGAACTATGGCTACACCTTC. This sequence encodes CASSLGPENYGYTF. The V and J genes are TRBV5-1 and TRBJ1-2; D remains unclear. Between the trimmed V and J ends, which lost 0 bases and 2 bases, there was a span of 8 bases. The CDR3 loop spans 14 amino acids. Germline values: CDR1 SGHRS, CDR2 YFSETQ.

The CDR3 nucleotides are TGTGCCAGCAGCTGGGGCCCAGGGGCGGGTTCCCACTTGAACACTGAAGCTTTCTTT. Protein sequence: CASSWGPGAGSHLNTEAFF. The V and J genes are TRBV5-6 and TRBJ1-1; possibly TRBD1 for D (6 bases). V shed 3 bases and J shed 0 bases, with 24 bases lying between them. The germline CDR1 and CDR2 sequences are SGHDT and YYEEEE. This CDR3 has 19 amino acids.

This clone was counted a single time. The gene calls are TRBV28 and TRBJ1-4, with D hard to call. CDR1 is MDHEN and CDR2 is SYDVKM in the germline V gene. This CDR3 region has 15 residues. Trimming removed 5 bases from V and 0 bases from J, with 10 bases in between. Here the CDR3 reads CASSLAVATNEKLFF. The CDR3 nucleotides read TGTGCCAGCAGTCTCGCAGTTGCAACTAATGAAAAACTGTTTTTT. The full variable domain, its missing parts supplied by reference TRBV28 and TRBJ1-4, is DVKVTQSSRYLVKRTGEKVFLECVQDMDHENMFWYRQDPGLGLRLIYFSYDVKMKEKGDIPEGYSVSREKKERFSLILESASTNQTSMYLCASSLAVATNEKLFFGSGTQLSVL.